This T cell receptor beta chain was sequenced during a study of immune characterization of retroperitoneal liposarcoma. The germline CDR1 and CDR2 sequences are MRHNA and SNTAGT. The CDR3 runs to 13 residues. TCRdb fed the PCR reads into MiXCR, producing one record per CDR3 protein. The sample lists 10,000 or so distinct CDR3 sequences, around 30% seen once, with approximately 8.3% in the top ten. The receptor was isolated from a male donor with retroperitoneal liposarcoma. The material sequenced was tumor tissue. The rearrangement links TRBV6-4 to TRBJ2-1; D not certain. The closer fit of TRBJ2-7 to the DNA end suggests the J call may be wrong. The CDR3 DNA is TGTGCCAGCAGTGACGACAATTACAATGAGCAGTACTTC. Protein product: CASSDDNYNEQYF.